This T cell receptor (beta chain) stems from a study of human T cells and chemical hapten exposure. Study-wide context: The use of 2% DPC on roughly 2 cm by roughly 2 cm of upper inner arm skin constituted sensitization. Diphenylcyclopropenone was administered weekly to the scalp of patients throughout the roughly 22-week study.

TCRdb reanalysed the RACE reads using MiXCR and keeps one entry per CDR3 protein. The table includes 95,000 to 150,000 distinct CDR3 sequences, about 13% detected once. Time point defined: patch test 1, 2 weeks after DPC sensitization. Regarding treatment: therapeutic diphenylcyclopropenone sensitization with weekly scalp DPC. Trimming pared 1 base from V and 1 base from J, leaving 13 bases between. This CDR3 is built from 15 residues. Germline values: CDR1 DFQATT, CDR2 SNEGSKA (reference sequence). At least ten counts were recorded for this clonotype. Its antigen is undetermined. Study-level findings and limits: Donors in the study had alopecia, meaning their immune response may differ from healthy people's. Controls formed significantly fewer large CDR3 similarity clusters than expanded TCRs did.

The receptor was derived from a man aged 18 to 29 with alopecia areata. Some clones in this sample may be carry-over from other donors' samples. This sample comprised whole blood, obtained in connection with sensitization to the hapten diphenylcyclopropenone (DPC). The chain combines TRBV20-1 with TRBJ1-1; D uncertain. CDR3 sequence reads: CSARGLASWNTEAFF. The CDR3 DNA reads TGCAGTGCTAGAGGTCTGGCCTCCTGGAACACTGAAGCTTTCTTT.